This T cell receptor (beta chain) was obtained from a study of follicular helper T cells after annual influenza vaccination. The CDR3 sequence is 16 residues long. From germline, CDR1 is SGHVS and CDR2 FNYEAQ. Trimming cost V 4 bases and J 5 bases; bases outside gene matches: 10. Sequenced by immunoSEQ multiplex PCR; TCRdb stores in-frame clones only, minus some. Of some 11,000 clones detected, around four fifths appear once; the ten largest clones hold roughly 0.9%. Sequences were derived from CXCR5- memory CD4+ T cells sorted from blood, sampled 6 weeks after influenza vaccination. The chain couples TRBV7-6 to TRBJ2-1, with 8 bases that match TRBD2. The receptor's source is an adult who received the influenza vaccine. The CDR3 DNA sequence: TGTGCCAGCAGCTCTCCGAGGGTAGCGGGACACAATGAGCAGTTCTTC. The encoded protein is CASSSPRVAGHNEQFF.